The clone carrying this T cell receptor (beta chain) came up once. Antigen specificity is unknown. Method: immunoSEQ multiplex PCR; TCRdb's copy keeps in-frame clones and lacks some. The sample holds 85,000 to 90,000 clones; 92% are singletons and the top ten take around 1.1%. This sample was included in a study of OX40 agonist ivuxolimab in advanced cancers. Study-wide results and limits: CD8+ T cells (on average) carried more expanded clones than CD4+ T cells.

After removal of 3 bases from V and 5 bases from J, the junction contained 17 bases not matched to a gene. The CDR3 runs 17 residues. Germline lookup yields CDR1 SGHDT and CDR2 YYEEEE. The sequences come from CD4+ or CD8+ T cells sorted from blood, collected in a trial of the OX40 agonist ivuxolimab. The rearrangement joins TRBV5-6 to TRBJ2-7, with TRBD1 matching 7 bases. The receptor was isolated from an adult with an advanced solid tumor such as melanoma, head and neck, liver or kidney cancer. The CDR3 nucleotides are TGTGCCAGCAGCTCGCCCCAGACAGGGTTCGATGATGACGAGCAGTACTTC. This codes for CASSSPQTGFDDDEQYF.